This TCR beta chain was documented in a study of regulatory T cells in long-lasting Graves disease. The germline V gene encodes CDR1 SQVTM and CDR2 ANQGSEA. The V gene lost 1 base and the J gene lost 14 bases, with 14 bases spanning the gap. The CDR3 loop spans 12 amino acids. This clonotype has only a few counts. Documented time point: newly diagnosed GD, antithyroid drugs for less than 3 months. The TCR library used RNA extracted from PBMCs. Relying on iRepertoire HTBI primers and Arm-PCR of CDR3 regions, the team built TCR beta libraries. TCRdb re-called the multiplex PCR reads through MiXCR, storing one row per CDR3 protein. The repertoire has 500,000 to 700,000 distinct CDR3 sequences, roughly 15% of them found once; the top ten carry 15% to 20%. These records were also assigned to another study, of T cells in Graves' hyperthyroidism and ophthalmopathy.

This clonotype originated in a woman aged 25 to 39 with Graves disease. This material consisted of peripheral blood mononuclear cells (PBMCs), taken at new diagnosis, from a patient treated with antithyroid drugs. The J gene is TRBJ1-4, the V gene TRBV29-1; tentative D call: TRBD1 (6 bases). CDR3 sequence reads: CSVEGPDSLLFF. In DNA, the CDR3 is TGCAGCGTTGAAGGGCCGGACAGTCTCCTGTTTTTT.